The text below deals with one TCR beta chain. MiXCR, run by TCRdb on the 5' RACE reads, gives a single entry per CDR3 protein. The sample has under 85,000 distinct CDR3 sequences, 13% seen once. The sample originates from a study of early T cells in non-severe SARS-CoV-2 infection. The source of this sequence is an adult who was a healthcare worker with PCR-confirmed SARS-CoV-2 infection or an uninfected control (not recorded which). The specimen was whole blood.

CDR3 loop: CASSSHGRETGELFF. The CDR3 bases are TGCGCCAGCAGCTCCCACGGACGGGAGACCGGGGAGCTGTTTTTT. The chain is built from TRBV5-1 and TRBJ2-2; perhaps TRBD2 as D (6 bases). Deletions cut 3 bases from V and 5 bases from J, with 14 bases between. The CDR3 has 15 residues. The germline V gene encodes CDR1 SGHRS and CDR2 YFSETQ.